One sample yielded the 22 T cell receptor beta chains listed below, sequenced in a study of Ad26.COV2.S vaccination and SARS-CoV-2 variants. Treatment described: around 19 received Ad26.COV2.S at low or high dose, single or two shots; roughly five received placebo; per-sample allocation not given. Samples were taken on day 63 after the first vaccine or placebo injection. Clones were sequenced by immunoSEQ multiplex PCR, and TCRdb holds only the in-frame ones, with some missing. The sample yields around 320,000 clones, about 82% seen once. The sequences come from peripheral blood, collected in a trial of Ad26.COV2.S vaccine versus placebo. The receptors shown here come from a person between 18 and 60 years old who received the Ad26.COV2.S COVID-19 vaccine or a placebo.

This sequence joins TRBV10-3 and TRBJ1-4; D not resolved. V was clipped by 0 bases and J by 8 bases, with 7 bases between them. Per germline, CDR1 ENHRY and CDR2 SYGVKD. CDR3 size: 13 residues. CDR3 protein: CAISESAGEKLFF. The CDR3, as DNA: TGTGCCATCAGTGAGTCGGCCGGGGAAAAACTGTTTTTT.

This clone was counted once. The J gene is TRBJ1-6, the V gene TRBV7-8; no clear D gene. Trimming removed 1 base at V and 7 bases at J, with 5 bases between. CDR1 and CDR2 (germline): SGHVS, FQNEAQ. The CDR3 has 13 residues. DNA of the CDR3: TGTGCCAGCAGCTTAGACGGGAATTCACCCCTCCACTTT. It encodes CASSLDGNSPLHF.

The V call is TRBV2, the J call TRBJ2-5; D gene ambiguous. V lost 4 bases to trimming and J lost 2 bases, with 8 bases between them. Germline CDR1 reads SNHLY; CDR2 reads FYNNEI. This CDR3 comprises 13 residues. Here the CDR3 reads CASSVQVQETQYF. In DNA, the CDR3 is TGTGCCAGCAGTGTTCAGGTTCAAGAGACCCAGTACTTC.

The chain recombines TRBV29-1 with TRBJ1-5; D might be TRBD1 (5 bases). Trimming stripped 4 bases from V and 2 bases from J, with 12 bases between. CDR1 is SQVTM, CDR2 ANQGSEA, per germline. The CDR3 is 14 residues long. In DNA, the CDR3 is TGCAGCGTTGTGGATCAGGGCGGCAATCAGCCCCAGCATTTT. Encoded protein: CSVVDQGGNQPQHF.

The chain joins TRBV7-2 to TRBJ2-7, with no clear D. Germline values: CDR1 SGHTA, CDR2 FQGNSA. The CDR3 is made up of 18 amino acids. The germline V and J ends were trimmed by 2 bases and 2 bases, with 22 bases remaining between them. The CDR3 coding sequence is TGTGCCAGCAGCTTAAGGCAAAGTGCTGGCCACAAAACCTACGAGCAGTACTTC. Translating gives CASSLRQSAGHKTYEQYF. The variable domain in full, completed from reference TRBV7-2 and TRBJ2-7, reads GAGVSQSPSNKVTEKGKDVELRCDPISGHTALYWYRQSLGQGLEFLIYFQGNSAPDKSGLPSDRFSAERTGGSVSTLTIQRTQQEDSAVYLCASSLRQSAGHKTYEQYFGPGTRLTVT.

V is TRBV6-6 and J is TRBJ2-7, with D maybe TRBD1 (6 bases). The CDR3 has 14 residues. Between the trimmed V and J ends, which lost 2 bases and 0 bases, there was a span of 8 bases. The germline CDR1 and CDR2 sequences are MNHNY and SVGAGI (reference sequence). The CDR3 protein is CASSYKTGSYEQYF. DNA of the CDR3: TGTGCCAGCAGTTACAAGACAGGCTCCTACGAGCAGTACTTC.

This chain links TRBV18 with TRBJ2-1, with D possibly TRBD1 on 6 matching bases. V was trimmed by 0 bases and J by 7 bases, leaving 16 bases between them. Germline values: CDR1 KGHSH, CDR2 LQKENI. The CDR3 spans 16 residues. CDR3 sequence (DNA): TGTGCCAGCTCACCACCGACAAATACAGGGTCGAATGAGCAGTTCTTC. Its protein product is CASSPPTNTGSNEQFF.

The genes are TRBV2 and TRBJ1-1; D possibly corresponds to TRBD1 (5 bases). Trimming removed 8 bases at V and 4 bases at J, with 8 bases between. The CDR3 loop spans 11 amino acids. Germline-derived CDR1 and CDR2 are SNHLY and FYNNEI. The CDR3 protein is CASVGGTEAFF. CDR3 DNA sequence: TGTGCCAGCGTGGGGGGCACTGAAGCTTTCTTT.

Here the CDR3 reads CASSDARGTQETQYF. The CDR3 coding sequence is TGCGCCAGCAGCGACGCCCGGGGGACCCAAGAGACCCAGTACTTC. The chain employs TRBV5-1 and TRBJ2-5, with D possibly matching TRBD2 (6 bases). CDR1 SGHRS and CDR2 YFSETQ come from the germline V gene. The CDR3 runs 15 residues. V gave up 4 bases and J gave up 1 base, with 14 bases separating them.

A single count supports this clone. The sample has other DNA sequences that encode this CDR3 too. The chain uses TRBV6-5 and TRBJ1-1, with 9 bases identical to TRBD1. The CDR3 spans 15 residues. Germline loops: CDR1 MNHEY, CDR2 SVGAGI. With 0 bases clipped from V and 5 bases from J, the junction kept 4 bases outside the gene matches. The CDR3 bases are TGTGCCAGCAGTTACTCCGGACAGGGGAGGACTGAAGCTTTCTTT. Its protein is CASSYSGQGRTEAFF.

The chain employs TRBV7-2 and TRBJ2-7; the D is unclear. V lost 1 base and J lost 3, with 4 bases in between. This CDR3 comprises 12 residues. CDR1 is SGHTA and CDR2 is FQGNSA in the germline V gene. Here the CDR3 reads CASSLVHYEQYF. The CDR3 nucleotides are TGTGCCAGCAGCTTAGTACACTACGAGCAGTACTTC.

This chain joins TRBV5-4 and TRBJ2-5; tentatively, D is TRBD1 (6 bases). V was trimmed by 0 bases and J by 5 bases, leaving 20 bases between them. The CDR3 contains 17 residues. Germline lookup yields CDR1 SGHNT and CDR2 YYREEE (reference sequence). Written as DNA, the CDR3 is TGTGCCAGCAGCTTGGCAGGGGCGGGTCGTAATGTGGAGACCCAGTACTTC. Residues: CASSLAGAGRNVETQYF. The full variable domain, with the rest looked up from reference TRBV5-4 and TRBJ2-5, is ETGVTQSPTHLIKTRGQQVTLRCSSQSGHNTVSWYQQALGQGPQFIFQYYREEENGRGNFPPRFSGLQFPNYSSELNVNALELDDSALYLCASSLAGAGRNVETQYFGPGTRLLVL.

The V gene is TRBV15, the J gene TRBJ1-5; D not certain. The length of the CDR3 is 13 residues. The V end was cut by 3 bases, the J end by 4 bases, with 7 bases between. The V gene's germline CDR1 is LNHNV and CDR2 YYDKDF (reference sequence). CDR3 bases: TGTGCCACCAGCAGCGCAAGAAATCAGCCCCAGCATTTT. The encoded protein is CATSSARNQPQHF.

The chain has TRBV3-1 (or the pseudogene TRBV3-2) and TRBJ2-5; TRBD1 matches at 8 bases. This CDR3 has 15 amino acids. Germline CDR1 LGHDT, CDR2 YNNKEL (reference sequence). The V gene end was trimmed by 2 bases and the J gene end by 4 bases; junction bases not matched to a gene: 6. This CDR3 reads CASSQQGATTETQYF. CDR3 nucleotide sequence: TGTGCCAGCAGCCAACAGGGGGCAACCACAGAGACCCAGTACTTC.

This chain joins TRBV2 and TRBJ2-7; D remains unclear. Trimming left V 4 bases short and J 2 bases short, with 15 bases between. The CDR3 runs to 15 residues. Per the germline V gene, CDR1 is SNHLY and CDR2 is FYNNEI. This CDR3 reads CASSGQGAHTYEQYF. DNA of the CDR3: TGTGCCAGCAGTGGTCAAGGAGCCCATACCTACGAGCAGTACTTC.

The chain has TRBV5-1 and TRBJ2-3, with 7 bases aligning to TRBD2. Germline V gene lookup returns CDR1 SGHRS and CDR2 YFSETQ. The CDR3 consists of 15 residues. V gave up 2 bases and J gave up 0 bases; unmatched junction bases: 3. CDR3 residues: CASSFSGASTDTQYF. Here the CDR3 DNA reads TGCGCCAGCAGCTTCAGCGGGGCAAGCACAGATACGCAGTATTTT. The full variable domain, rest sourced from reference TRBV5-1 and TRBJ2-3, is KAGVTQTPRYLIKTRGQQVTLSCSPISGHRSVSWYQQTPGQGLQFLFEYFSETQRNKGNFPGRFSGRQFSNSRSEMNVSTLELGDSALYLCASSFSGASTDTQYFGPGTRLTVL.

V is TRBV18 and J is TRBJ1-2; weak D call: TRBD1 (5 bases). The CDR3 contains 15 residues. Trimming took 3 bases from V and 5 from J, leaving 16 bases between them. The germline gives CDR1 KGHSH, CDR2 LQKENI. Here the CDR3 DNA reads TGTGCCAGCTCACCCTCCAGGAACGGGGGATATGGCTACACCTTC. Translated, it gives CASSPSRNGGYGYTF.

The CDR3 is CASSLGTGWYEKLFF. The CDR3 DNA reads TGTGCCAGCAGCTTAGGGACAGGGTGGTATGAAAAACTGTTTTTT. The chain has TRBV7-2 and TRBJ1-4; 8 bases map to TRBD1. Losses at the gene ends were 1 base for V and 6 bases for J; bases not matched to a gene: 4. Germline V CDR1 and CDR2: SGHTA, FQGNSA. The CDR3 runs 15 residues.

The chain employs TRBV5-4 and TRBJ2-6; D possibly matches TRBD1 or TRBD2 (5 bases each). The CDR3 loop spans 19 amino acids. The V and J ends lost 4 bases and 2 bases respectively, with 22 bases between them. CDR1 SGHNT and CDR2 YYREEE come from the germline V gene (reference sequence). Here the CDR3 reads CASSPGLGERRTGANVLTF. As DNA, the CDR3 is TGTGCCAGCAGCCCAGGGTTGGGGGAAAGAAGGACTGGGGCCAACGTCCTGACTTTC.

The genes are TRBV7-2 and TRBJ1-6; unclear D gene. Trimming removed 1 base from V and 7 bases from J, with 5 bases in between. Germline CDR1 SGHTA, CDR2 FQGNSA. This CDR3 region has 13 residues. CDR3 coding DNA: TGTGCCAGCAGCTTAGAGAGGAATTCACCCCTCCACTTT. Its translation is CASSLERNSPLHF.

The chain is built from TRBV7-2 and TRBJ2-5, with D unresolved. The V gene's germline CDR1 is SGHTA and CDR2 FQGNSA. V was cut by 5 bases and J by 7 bases, with 14 bases left in between. This CDR3 contains 13 residues. The CDR3 here is CASSPVDLGTQYF. CDR3 bases: TGTGCCAGCAGCCCCGTGGATCTGGGGACCCAGTACTTC.

This chain uses TRBV29-1 with TRBJ2-1; D remains ambiguous. The germline V gene encodes CDR1 SQVTM and CDR2 ANQGSEA. This CDR3 has 11 residues. With 2 bases removed from V and 7 bases from J, the gap between germline ends came to 6 bases. CDR3 sequence: CSVEWGNEQFF. The CDR3 DNA is TGCAGCGTTGAATGGGGAAATGAGCAGTTCTTC.